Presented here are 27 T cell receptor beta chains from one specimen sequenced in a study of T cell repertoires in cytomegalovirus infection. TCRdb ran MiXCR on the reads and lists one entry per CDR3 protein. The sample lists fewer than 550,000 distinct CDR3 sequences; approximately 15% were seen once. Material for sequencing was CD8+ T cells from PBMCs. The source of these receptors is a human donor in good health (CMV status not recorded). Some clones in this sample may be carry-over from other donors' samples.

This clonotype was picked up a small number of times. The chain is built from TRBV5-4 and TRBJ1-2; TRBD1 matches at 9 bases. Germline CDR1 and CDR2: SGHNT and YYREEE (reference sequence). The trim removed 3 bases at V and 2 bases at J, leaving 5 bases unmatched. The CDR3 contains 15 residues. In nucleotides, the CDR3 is TGTGCCAGCAGCTACAACAGGGGGCGAAACTATGGCTACACCTTC. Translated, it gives CASSYNRGRNYGYTF.

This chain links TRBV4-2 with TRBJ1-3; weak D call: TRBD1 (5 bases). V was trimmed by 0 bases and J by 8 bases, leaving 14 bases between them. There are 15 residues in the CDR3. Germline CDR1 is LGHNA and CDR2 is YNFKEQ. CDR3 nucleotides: TGTGCCAGCAGCCAAGAGGGGGATACAAGGGACACCATATATTTT. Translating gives CASSQEGDTRDTIYF.

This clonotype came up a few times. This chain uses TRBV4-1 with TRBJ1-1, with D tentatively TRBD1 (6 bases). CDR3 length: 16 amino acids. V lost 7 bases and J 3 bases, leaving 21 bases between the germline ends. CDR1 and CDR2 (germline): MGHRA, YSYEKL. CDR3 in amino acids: CASTPAATGIYTEAFF. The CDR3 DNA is TGCGCCAGCACTCCAGCCGCCACAGGGATTTACACTGAAGCTTTCTTT.

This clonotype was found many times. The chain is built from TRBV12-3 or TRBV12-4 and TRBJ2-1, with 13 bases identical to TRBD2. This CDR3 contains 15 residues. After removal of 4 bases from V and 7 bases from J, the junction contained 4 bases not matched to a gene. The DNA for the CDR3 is TGTGCCAGCAGTTATACTAGCGGGGGGGGGAATGAGCAGTTCTTC. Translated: CASSYTSGGGNEQFF.

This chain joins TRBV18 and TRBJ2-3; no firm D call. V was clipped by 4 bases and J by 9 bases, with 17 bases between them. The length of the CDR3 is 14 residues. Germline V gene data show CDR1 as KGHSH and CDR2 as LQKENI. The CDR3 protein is CASSLPGPLRTQYF. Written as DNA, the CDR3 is TGTGCCAGCTCACTCCCCGGTCCCCTTAGGACGCAGTATTTT.

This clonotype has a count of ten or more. CDR3 residues: CASSLGLAGTDTQYF. The CDR3 region has the DNA TGTGCCAGCAGCTTAGGACTAGCGGGCACAGATACGCAGTATTTT. The chain employs TRBV7-2 and TRBJ2-3; 9 bases agree with TRBD2. The germline V gene encodes CDR1 SGHTA and CDR2 FQGNSA. The CDR3 totals 15 residues. The J segment lost 1 base and the V segment lost 1 base, leaving 0 bases of the junction unmatched. The full variable domain, its missing parts supplied by reference TRBV7-2 and TRBJ2-3, is GAGVSQSPSNKVTEKGKDVELRCDPISGHTALYWYRQSLGQGLEFLIYFQGNSAPDKSGLPSDRFSAERTGGSVSTLTIQRTQQEDSAVYLCASSLGLAGTDTQYFGPGTRLTVL.

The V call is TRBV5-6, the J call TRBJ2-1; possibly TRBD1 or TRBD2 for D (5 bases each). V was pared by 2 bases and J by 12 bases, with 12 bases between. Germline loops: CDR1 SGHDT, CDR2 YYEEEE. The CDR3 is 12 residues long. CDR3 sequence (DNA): TGTGCCAGCAGCTTCCCAGGGAGTGCGCAGTTCTTC. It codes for CASSFPGSAQFF.

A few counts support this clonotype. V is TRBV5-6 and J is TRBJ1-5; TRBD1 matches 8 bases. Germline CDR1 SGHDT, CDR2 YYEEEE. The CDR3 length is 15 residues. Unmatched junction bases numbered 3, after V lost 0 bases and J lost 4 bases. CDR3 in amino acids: CASSLVRDRNQPQHF. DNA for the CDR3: TGTGCCAGCAGCTTGGTCCGGGACAGGAATCAGCCCCAGCATTTT. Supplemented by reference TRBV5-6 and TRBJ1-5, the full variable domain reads DAGVTQSPTHLIKTRGQQVTLRCSPKSGHDTVSWYQQALGQGPQFIFQYYEEEERQRGNFPDRFSGHQFPNYSSELNVNALLLGDSALYLCASSLVRDRNQPQHFGDGTRLSIL.

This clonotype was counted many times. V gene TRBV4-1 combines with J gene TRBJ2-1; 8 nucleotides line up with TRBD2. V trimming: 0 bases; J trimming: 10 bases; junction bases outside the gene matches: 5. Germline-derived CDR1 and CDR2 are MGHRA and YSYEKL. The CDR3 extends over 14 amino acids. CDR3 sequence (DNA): TGCGCCAGCAGCCAAGAGCAAGTAGCGGGAGAGCAGTTCTTC. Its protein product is CASSQEQVAGEQFF.

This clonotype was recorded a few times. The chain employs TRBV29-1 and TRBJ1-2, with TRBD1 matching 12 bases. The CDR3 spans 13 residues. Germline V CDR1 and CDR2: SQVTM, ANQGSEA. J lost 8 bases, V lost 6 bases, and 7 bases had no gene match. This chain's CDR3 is CSVGDRGQRGYTF. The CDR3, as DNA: TGCAGCGTGGGGGACAGGGGGCAGAGAGGCTACACCTTC.

The CDR3 here is CASTPGGNGVLTF. The CDR3 DNA reads TGTGCCAGCACCCCGGGGGGGAACGGCGTCCTGACTTTC. The rearrangement links TRBV27 to TRBJ2-6; 8 bases line up with TRBD2. Trimming removed 7 bases from V and 12 bases from J; junction bases left unmatched: 8. Looked up from germline, CDR1 is MNHEY and CDR2 is SMNVEV (reference sequence). The CDR3 spans 13 residues.

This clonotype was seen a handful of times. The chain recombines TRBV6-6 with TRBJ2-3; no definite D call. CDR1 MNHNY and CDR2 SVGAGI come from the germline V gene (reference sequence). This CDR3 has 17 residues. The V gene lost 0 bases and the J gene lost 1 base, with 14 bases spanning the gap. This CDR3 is CASSYSIAGSGTDTQYF. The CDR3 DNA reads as TGTGCCAGCAGTTACTCGATCGCTGGCAGCGGCACAGATACGCAGTATTTT.

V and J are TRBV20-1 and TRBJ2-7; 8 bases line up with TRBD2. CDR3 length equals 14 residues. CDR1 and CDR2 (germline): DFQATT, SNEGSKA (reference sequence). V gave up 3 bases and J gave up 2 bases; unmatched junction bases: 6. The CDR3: CSASVTSGTYEQYF. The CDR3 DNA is TGCAGTGCTAGTGTCACTAGCGGCACCTACGAGCAGTACTTC.

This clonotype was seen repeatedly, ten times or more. DNA for the CDR3: TGTGCCAGCCCCTCTCCCGGGACAGGGGACTATCAGCCCCAGCATTTT. It is translated as CASPSPGTGDYQPQHF. The chain has TRBV7-8 and TRBJ1-5; TRBD1 matches at 10 bases. J was trimmed by 5 bases and V by 8 bases; bases with no gene match: 12. Germline V gene data show CDR1 as SGHVS and CDR2 as FQNEAQ. CDR3 length: 16 residues.

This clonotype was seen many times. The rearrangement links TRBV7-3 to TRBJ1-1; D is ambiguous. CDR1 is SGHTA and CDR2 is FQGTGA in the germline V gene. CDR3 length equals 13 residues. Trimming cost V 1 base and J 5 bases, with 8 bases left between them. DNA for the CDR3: TGTGCCAGCAGCTTAAATTACGGTACTGAAGCTTTCTTT. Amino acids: CASSLNYGTEAFF. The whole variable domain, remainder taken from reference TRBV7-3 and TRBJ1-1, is GAGVSQTPSNKVTEKGKYVELRCDPISGHTALYWYRQSLGQGPEFLIYFQGTGAADDSGLPNDRFFAVRPEGSVSTLKIQRTERGDSAVYLCASSLNYGTEAFFGQGTRLTVV.

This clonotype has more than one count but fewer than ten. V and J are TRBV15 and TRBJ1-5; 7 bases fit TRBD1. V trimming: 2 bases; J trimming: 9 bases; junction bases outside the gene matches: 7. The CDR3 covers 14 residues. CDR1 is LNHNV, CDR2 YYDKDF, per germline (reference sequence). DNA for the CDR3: TGTGCCACCAGCAGAAGACAGGGCGGGGGGCCCCAGCATTTT. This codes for CATSRRQGGGPQHF.

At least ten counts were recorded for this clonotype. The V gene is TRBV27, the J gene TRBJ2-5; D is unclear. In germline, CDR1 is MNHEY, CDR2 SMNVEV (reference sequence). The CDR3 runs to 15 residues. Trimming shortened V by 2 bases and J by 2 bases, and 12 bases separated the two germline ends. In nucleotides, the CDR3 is TGTGCCAGCAGTTTAGTGGCAGTCCCACAAGAGACCCAGTACTTC. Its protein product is CASSLVAVPQETQYF.

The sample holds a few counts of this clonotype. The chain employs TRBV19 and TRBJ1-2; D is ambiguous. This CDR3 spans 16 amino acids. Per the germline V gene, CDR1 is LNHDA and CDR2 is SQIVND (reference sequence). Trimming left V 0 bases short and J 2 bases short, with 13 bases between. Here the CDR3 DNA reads TGTGCCAGTAGTATAGACCCCTTAGGAGGAAACTATGGCTACACCTTC. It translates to CASSIDPLGGNYGYTF.

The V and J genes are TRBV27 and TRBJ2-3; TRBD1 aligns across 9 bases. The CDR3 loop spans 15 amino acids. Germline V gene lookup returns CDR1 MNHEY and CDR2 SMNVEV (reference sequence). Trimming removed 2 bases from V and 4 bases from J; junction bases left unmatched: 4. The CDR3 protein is CASSLRDRAPDTQYF. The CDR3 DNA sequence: TGTGCCAGCAGTTTAAGGGACAGGGCACCAGATACGCAGTATTTT.

CDR3 sequence: CSARDYLAGGPNNEQFF. Here the CDR3 DNA reads TGCAGTGCTAGAGATTACCTAGCGGGAGGGCCTAATAATGAGCAGTTCTTC. The J gene is TRBJ2-1, the V gene TRBV20-1; 12 nucleotides match TRBD2. The CDR3 covers 17 residues. CDR1 is DFQATT, CDR2 SNEGSKA, per germline (reference sequence). The junction had 10 bases not matched to a gene; V was cut back by 0 bases and J by 7 bases.

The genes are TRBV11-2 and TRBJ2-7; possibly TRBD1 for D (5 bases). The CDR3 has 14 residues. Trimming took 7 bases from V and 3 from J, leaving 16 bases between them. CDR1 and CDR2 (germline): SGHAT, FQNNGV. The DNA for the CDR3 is TGTGCCAGCACCACAGGAAGTCAACTCTACGAGCAGTACTTC. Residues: CASTTGSQLYEQYF.

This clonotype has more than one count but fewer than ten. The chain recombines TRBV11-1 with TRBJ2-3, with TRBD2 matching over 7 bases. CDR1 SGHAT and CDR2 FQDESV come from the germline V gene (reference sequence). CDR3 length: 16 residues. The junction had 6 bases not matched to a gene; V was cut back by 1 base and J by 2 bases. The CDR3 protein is CASSLVGRGLTDTQYF. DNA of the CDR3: TGTGCCAGCAGCTTAGTGGGGAGGGGACTCACAGATACGCAGTATTTT.

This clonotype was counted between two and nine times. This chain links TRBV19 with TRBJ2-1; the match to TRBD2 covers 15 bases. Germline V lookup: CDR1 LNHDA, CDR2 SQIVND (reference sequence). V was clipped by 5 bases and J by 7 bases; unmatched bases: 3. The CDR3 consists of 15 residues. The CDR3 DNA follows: TGTGCCAGTAGTCGGACTAGCGGGAGGGAAAATGAGCAGTTCTTC. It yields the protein CASSRTSGRENEQFF.

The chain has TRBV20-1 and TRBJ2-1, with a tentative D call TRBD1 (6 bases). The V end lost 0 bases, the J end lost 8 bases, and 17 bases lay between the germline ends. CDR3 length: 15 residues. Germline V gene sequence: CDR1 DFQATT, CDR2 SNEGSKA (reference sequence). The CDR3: CSARDQNRARDEQFF. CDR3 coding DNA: TGCAGTGCTAGAGATCAAAACAGGGCCAGGGATGAGCAGTTCTTC.

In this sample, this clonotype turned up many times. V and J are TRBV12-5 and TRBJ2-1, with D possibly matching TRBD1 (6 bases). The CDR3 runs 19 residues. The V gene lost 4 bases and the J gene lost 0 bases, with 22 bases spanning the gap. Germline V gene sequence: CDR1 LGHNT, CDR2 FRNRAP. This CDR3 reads CASGWKPSTGSSSYNEQFF. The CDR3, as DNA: TGTGCTAGTGGTTGGAAACCTTCCACAGGGTCCAGCTCCTACAATGAGCAGTTCTTC. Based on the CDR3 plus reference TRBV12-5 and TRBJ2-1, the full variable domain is DARVTQTPRHKVTEMGQEVTMRCQPILGHNTVFWYRQTMMQGLELLAYFRNRAPLDDSGMPKDRFSAEMPDATLATLKIQPSEPRDSAVYFCASGWKPSTGSSSYNEQFFGPGTRLTVL.

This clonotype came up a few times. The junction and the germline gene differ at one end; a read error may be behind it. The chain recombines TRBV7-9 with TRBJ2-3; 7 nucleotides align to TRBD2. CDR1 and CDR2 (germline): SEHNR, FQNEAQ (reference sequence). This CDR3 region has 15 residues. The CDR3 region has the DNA TGTGCCAGCAACTTAGGGGACTATTCGGGAGATACGCAGTATTTT. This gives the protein CASNLGDYSGDTQYF.

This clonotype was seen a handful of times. This CDR3 is CASSLPGGSGELFF. Here the CDR3 DNA reads TGTGCCAGCAGTTTGCCGGGGGGCTCCGGGGAGCTGTTTTTT. This chain uses TRBV27 with TRBJ2-2; a weak D match, TRBD2 (7 bases). This CDR3 is built from 14 residues. The germline V gene encodes CDR1 MNHEY and CDR2 SMNVEV (reference sequence). V was shortened by 3 bases and J by 6 bases, with 11 bases between the two germline ends.